The clone carrying this TCR beta chain occurred many times. Its antigen is not identified. The data stem from a study of regulatory T cells in long-lasting Graves disease. General study points: With approximately 2,500 shared public clonotypes, persistent patients exceeded new patients, who shared about a thousand.

The CDR3 runs to 12 residues. Between the trimmed V and J ends, which lost 10 bases and 5 bases, there was a span of 14 bases. Germline CDR1 reads SGHAT; CDR2 reads FQNNGV. HTBI primers from iRepertoire and Arm-PCR of CDR3 regions yielded the TCR beta libraries. TCRdb re-called the multiplex PCR reads through MiXCR, storing one row per CDR3 protein. Of about 470,000 distinct CDR3 sequences listed, 14% to 15% are singletons. Stated time point: newly diagnosed GD, antithyroid drugs for less than 3 months. PBMCs were the source of the RNA used for TCR sequencing. These same records also appear under a second study, on T cells in Graves' hyperthyroidism and ophthalmopathy. That work adds: Newly diagnosed hyperthyroidism patients aged 18 to 65 years had disease lasting under 2 months. Exclusion criteria comprised uncontrolled infection, other autoimmune disease, pregnancy or lactation. A set of HTBI primers served as the primers for a first-round RT-PCR of the TCR CDR3.

The chain couples TRBV11-2 to TRBJ2-5; D is undetermined. The sequence derives from a woman in her twenties or thirties with Graves disease. The starting material was peripheral blood mononuclear cells (PBMCs), obtained at new diagnosis, from a patient treated with antithyroid drugs. The CDR3 DNA reads as TGTGCCACCTCGGACGGTTGGGAGACCCAGTACTTC. It yields the protein CATSDGWETQYF.